These 26 T cell receptor beta chains were sequenced from one sample in a study of cytomegalovirus exposure and HLA in healthy donors (dated 2017 in TCRdb). Library construction relied on the immunoSEQ multiplex PCR assay. The multiplex PCR relied on a mix of 60 forward primers for TCR Vbeta segments and 13 reverse primers for TCR Jbeta segments. TCRdb re-hosts the immuneACCESS table, in-frame sequences only. Its copies lack some clones; in the studies checked, an unresolved V gene accounts for under half of them, and the cause for the rest is not known. Recorded for this sample are 200,000 to 250,000 clones; around 80% of them occurred a single time. The top ten constitute around 2.8% of the sample. Sequencing was performed on PBMCs. These receptors originate from a man younger than 40 in good health and CMV-seronegative.

The chain combines TRBV5-6 with TRBJ1-2; D not certain. From germline, CDR1 is SGHDT and CDR2 YYEEEE. The CDR3 extends over 14 amino acids. Trimming shortened V by 1 base and J by 2 bases, and 9 bases separated the two germline ends. The CDR3: CASSLIRLNYGYTF. The CDR3 coding sequence is TGTGCCAGCAGCTTGATTCGGTTAAACTATGGCTACACCTTC.

The rearrangement joins TRBV5-4 to TRBJ2-5; weak D call: TRBD1 (5 bases). The V gene lost 0 bases and the J gene lost 5 bases, with 8 bases spanning the gap. Germline V CDR1 and CDR2: SGHNT, YYREEE (reference sequence). This CDR3 is built from 13 residues. The CDR3 protein is CASSLEGRETQYF. The CDR3 nucleotides are TGTGCCAGCAGCTTGGAGGGGCGTGAGACCCAGTACTTC.

J is TRBJ2-3 and V is TRBV11-2, with D unclear. The CDR3 runs 13 residues. In germline, CDR1 is SGHAT, CDR2 FQNNGV. Trimming removed 0 bases from V and 2 bases from J, with 3 bases in between. CDR3 sequence: CASSLDLTDTQYF. The DNA of the CDR3 is TGTGCCAGCAGCTTAGATCTCACAGATACGCAGTATTTT.

The chain carries TRBV6-5 and TRBJ2-1; D might be TRBD2 (6 bases). The ends were cut back, 2 bases at V and 9 bases at J, with 8 bases in the middle. The germline V gene has CDR1 MNHEY and CDR2 SVGAGI. The CDR3 is 12 residues long. CDR3 bases: TGTGCCAGCAGTTACCTGGGGGGTGAGCAGTTCTTC. Encoded protein: CASSYLGGEQFF.

This rearrangement joins TRBV19 to TRBJ2-3, with TRBD1 matching over 8 bases. CDR1 and CDR2 from the germline V gene are LNHDA and SQIVND (reference sequence). J lost 7 bases, V lost 0 bases, and 6 bases had no gene match. The CDR3 runs to 15 residues. The CDR3, as DNA: TGTGCCAGTAGTATAGATCTGGACAGGGTGTATACGCAGTATTTT. Protein product: CASSIDLDRVYTQYF.

This chain joins TRBV7-9 and TRBJ2-7; D possibly corresponds to TRBD1 (6 bases). The V and J ends lost 4 bases and 5 bases respectively, with 15 bases between them. The V gene's germline CDR1 is SEHNR and CDR2 FQNEAQ (reference sequence). CDR3 length: 14 residues. The CDR3 region has the DNA TGTGCCAGCAGCTCCTGGACAGCCGGGGACGAGCAGTACTTC. Translation gives CASSSWTAGDEQYF.

This chain uses TRBV2 with TRBJ2-5, with 7 bases fitting TRBD2. V lost 3 bases, J lost 7 bases, and 11 bases stayed unmatched. The CDR3 is 15 amino acids. The germline CDR1 and CDR2 sequences are SNHLY and FYNNEI. The CDR3: CASSDGGRTAWTQYF. As DNA, the CDR3 is TGTGCCAGCAGTGACGGCGGGAGAACCGCATGGACCCAGTACTTC.

This chain links TRBV7-8 with TRBJ1-5; a weak D match, TRBD1 (5 bases). V shed 2 bases and J shed 0 bases, with 14 bases lying between them. This CDR3 is 17 amino acids long. The germline CDR1 and CDR2 sequences are SGHVS and FQNEAQ. CDR3 loop: CASSLSSGRNSNQPQHF. CDR3 nucleotides: TGTGCCAGCAGCTTATCCTCAGGGAGGAATAGCAATCAGCCCCAGCATTTT. The full variable domain, rest sourced from reference TRBV7-8 and TRBJ1-5, is GAGVSQSPRYKVAKRGQDVALRCDPISGHVSLFWYQQALGQGPEFLTYFQNEAQLDKSGLPSDRFFAERPEGSVSTLKIQRTQQEDSAVYLCASSLSSGRNSNQPQHFGDGTRLSIL.

Comments on this clone: Germline and junction disagree at one end, which may indicate a read error. The chain employs TRBV7-9 and TRBJ2-1, with D perhaps given as TRBD1 or TRBD2 (6 bases each). Germline CDR1 reads SEHNR; CDR2 reads FQNEAQ (reference sequence). The CDR3 totals 16 residues. The CDR3 spells CSSSLAEGRGHNEQFF. The CDR3 nucleotides read TGTTCCAGCAGCTTAGCGGAAGGCAGGGGACACAATGAGCAGTTCTTC.

The chain uses TRBV15 and TRBJ2-5; 10 nucleotides align to TRBD1. This CDR3 spans 16 amino acids. The germline V gene encodes CDR1 LNHNV and CDR2 YYDKDF (reference sequence). V was clipped by 8 bases and J by 0 bases; unmatched bases: 9. As DNA, the CDR3 is TGTGCCACCTCTCCCCCGGGACAGGGGTACCAAGAGACCCAGTACTTC. It encodes CATSPPGQGYQETQYF.

The chain is built from TRBV6-5 and TRBJ1-4; no clear D gene. Germline loops: CDR1 MNHEY, CDR2 SVGAGI. V dropped 5 bases and J dropped 10 bases, with 17 bases sitting between them. The CDR3 extends over 14 amino acids. CDR3 sequence: CASSEGGFEGKLFF. The DNA for the CDR3 is TGTGCCAGCAGTGAAGGAGGGTTTGAAGGAAAACTGTTTTTT.

The gene calls are TRBV27 and TRBJ1-6, with unresolved D. Germline CDR1 MNHEY, CDR2 SMNVEV (reference sequence). Trimming took 8 bases from V and 3 from J, leaving 5 bases between them. This CDR3 spans 12 amino acids. For the CDR3, the DNA is TGTGCCAGCCGTCTCTATAATTCACCCCTCCACTTT. It yields the protein CASRLYNSPLHF.

The chain has TRBV7-3 and TRBJ2-1; 8 positions agree with TRBD2. The V gene end was trimmed by 2 bases and the J gene end by 9 bases; junction bases not matched to a gene: 9. Looked up from germline, CDR1 is SGHTA and CDR2 is FQGTGA. The CDR3 is 15 amino acids. The CDR3 bases are TGTGCCAGCAGCTTAGGACTCGGGGGGGCCACTGAGCAGTTCTTC. Translating it yields CASSLGLGGATEQFF.

This chain connects TRBV7-9 to TRBJ2-1; 9 nucleotides agree with TRBD1. Losses at the gene ends were 5 bases for V and 10 bases for J; bases not matched to a gene: 9. Germline lookup yields CDR1 SEHNR and CDR2 FQNEAQ (reference sequence). The CDR3 has 14 residues. The CDR3 nucleotides read TGTGCCAGCAGCCTTGCTGGACAGGGGAGCGAGCAGTTCTTC. This translates into CASSLAGQGSEQFF.

The chain recombines TRBV7-8 with TRBJ2-3; D possibly corresponds to TRBD2 (5 bases). The germline V gene has CDR1 SGHVS and CDR2 FQNEAQ. Trimming removed 4 bases at V and 2 bases at J, with 19 bases between. This CDR3 region has 17 residues. CDR3 DNA: TGTGCCAGCAGCTCCGGAACGGGCCGGGGTTCCACAGATACGCAGTATTTT. Amino acids: CASSSGTGRGSTDTQYF.

The rearrangement joins TRBV29-1 to TRBJ1-5, with D uncertain. CDR3 length: 14 residues. V lost 6 bases, J lost 7 bases, and 19 bases lay in between. Germline V lookup: CDR1 SQVTM, CDR2 ANQGSEA. The CDR3 here is CSVARARGEQPQHF. The CDR3 region has the DNA TGCAGCGTGGCCCGTGCACGAGGTGAACAGCCCCAGCATTTT. Variable domain in full (rest from reference TRBV29-1 and TRBJ1-5): SAVISQKPSRDICQRGTSLTIQCQVDSQVTMMFWYRQQPGQSLTLIATANQGSEATYESGFVIDKFPISRPNLTFSTLTVSNMSPEDSSIYLCSVARARGEQPQHFGDGTRLSIL.

The chain recombines TRBV28 with TRBJ1-1; perhaps TRBD1 as D (6 bases). Germline CDR1 and CDR2: MDHEN and SYDVKM. The CDR3 is 13 residues long. V dropped 8 bases and J dropped 8 bases, with 18 bases sitting between them. CDR3 residues: CASGVQGIGEAFF. The CDR3 nucleotides are TGTGCCAGCGGTGTACAGGGTATCGGGGAAGCTTTCTTT.

This chain connects TRBV28 to TRBJ1-2; the D is unclear. The CDR3 has 14 amino acids. V lost 6 bases to trimming and J lost 8 bases, with 19 bases between them. Germline-derived CDR1 and CDR2 are MDHEN and SYDVKM. Here the CDR3 DNA reads TGTGCCAGCAGACCTCAACCGGGGTCCGGGGGCTACACCTTC. It codes for CASRPQPGSGGYTF.

A note on this clone: A read error may account for a junction end that differs from germline. V and J are TRBV19 and TRBJ2-6; 9 nucleotides match TRBD1. CDR1 is LNHDA and CDR2 is SQIVND in the germline V gene (reference sequence). The CDR3 has 13 residues. This CDR3 is CASIRTGASVLTF. CDR3 bases: TGTGCCAGTATTAGGACAGGGGCCAGCGTCCTGACTTTC.

This clone was counted once. The V call is TRBV11-2, the J call TRBJ1-2, with D perhaps TRBD1 (5 bases). CDR1 is SGHAT, CDR2 FQNNGV, per germline. CDR3 length: 13 residues. V was clipped by 0 bases and J by 14 bases, with 16 bases between them. The CDR3 protein is CASSLDRRGGKTF. The CDR3 DNA sequence: TGTGCCAGCAGCTTAGATCGGCGGGGGGGGAAGACCTTC.

This chain connects TRBV2 to TRBJ2-2; no clear D. Trimming cost V 5 bases and J 1 base, with 8 bases left between them. The CDR3 has 14 residues. The germline CDR1 and CDR2 sequences are SNHLY and FYNNEI. This chain's CDR3 is CASSISRNTGELFF. As DNA, the CDR3 is TGTGCCAGCAGTATCTCCCGGAACACCGGGGAGCTGTTTTTT.

The J gene is TRBJ2-3, the V gene TRBV6-1; D gene ambiguous. Trimming left V 5 bases short and J 6 bases short, with 9 bases between. Per the germline V gene, CDR1 is MNHNS and CDR2 is SASEGT. CDR3 size: 12 residues. CDR3 coding DNA: TGTGCCAGCAGTTATTGGCGGGATACGCAGTATTTT. Translation: CASSYWRDTQYF.

The chain joins TRBV5-4 to TRBJ1-6; TRBD1 is a possible D gene (5 bases). The V gene's germline CDR1 is SGHNT and CDR2 YYREEE (reference sequence). Between the trimmed V and J ends, which lost 0 bases and 10 bases, there was a span of 17 bases. The CDR3 has 16 residues. CDR3 DNA: TGTGCCAGCAGCTTGGCCGGTGGGGGGGTGCGGTCACCCCTCCACTTT. Protein: CASSLAGGGVRSPLHF.

This clone has just a few counts. V usage is TRBV6-5 and J usage is TRBJ1-3; possible D gene TRBD1, 6 bases. Germline CDR1 is MNHEY and CDR2 is SVGAGI. Between the trimmed V and J ends, which lost 7 bases and 4 bases, there was a span of 14 bases. This CDR3 is built from 14 residues. DNA of the CDR3: TGTGCCAGCACCTCCACAGGGCCAGGAAACACCATATATTTT. This encodes CASTSTGPGNTIYF.

This clone occurred once. The chain carries TRBV7-9 and TRBJ2-5, with TRBD1 as a possible D gene (8 bases). Germline CDR1 reads SEHNR; CDR2 reads FQNEAQ (reference sequence). This CDR3 contains 14 residues. With 4 bases removed from V and 3 bases from J, the gap between germline ends came to 12 bases. DNA of the CDR3: TGTGCCAGCAGCTCCACAGGGGGGGAAGAGACCCAGTACTTC. Residues: CASSSTGGEETQYF.

V is TRBV6-5 and J is TRBJ1-2, with 7 bases aligning to TRBD1. The CDR3 totals 15 residues. CDR1 is MNHEY, CDR2 SVGAGI, per germline. The V and J ends lost 2 bases and 0 bases, in that order; junction bases with no gene match: 3. The CDR3 region is CASSYQGQTNYGYTF. CDR3 coding DNA: TGTGCCAGCAGTTACCAGGGACAGACTAACTATGGCTACACCTTC.